Presented here are 24 T cell receptor beta chains from one specimen sequenced in a study of blood T cells in healthy people across ages. The authors ran a second PCR of roughly 7 to 11 cycles using a sample-barcoded 5' primer and a J-beta primer mix. A single record per CDR3 protein comes from TCRdb applying MiXCR to the 5' RACE reads. The sample carries some 710,000 distinct CDR3 sequences, about 20% recorded once. Specimen: blood. The receptors were sampled from a man in his 70s in good health.

The sample holds many counts of this clonotype. The chain carries TRBV20-1 and TRBJ2-5; the D is unclear. The CDR3 is 14 amino acids. V was clipped by 5 bases and J by 4 bases, with 17 bases between them. Germline V lookup: CDR1 DFQATT, CDR2 SNEGSKA (reference sequence). The CDR3 bases are TGCAGTGCTTCCCGAACCAACCTGCGAGAGACCCAGTACTTC. Its translation: CSASRTNLRETQYF.

The chain employs TRBV11-2 and TRBJ2-1; TRBD1 is a possible D gene (5 bases). The V gene lost 0 bases and the J gene lost 9 bases, with 12 bases spanning the gap. This CDR3 spans 14 amino acids. In germline, CDR1 is SGHAT, CDR2 FQNNGV. CDR3 coding DNA: TGTGCCAGCAGCTTAGACAGGGTTATTGGTGAGCAGTTCTTC. This encodes CASSLDRVIGEQFF.

J is TRBJ1-4 and V is TRBV5-1; a weak D match, TRBD1 (5 bases). The CDR3 runs to 16 residues. Trimming left V 0 bases short and J 7 bases short, with 16 bases between. Germline lookup yields CDR1 SGHRS and CDR2 YFSETQ. The CDR3 DNA sequence: TGCGCCAGCAGCTTGGCCGGCAGGGCCCTTGCTGAAAAACTGTTTTTT. Translation gives CASSLAGRALAEKLFF.

The chain links TRBV20-1 to TRBJ2-3; TRBD2 is a possible D gene (6 bases). In germline, CDR1 is DFQATT, CDR2 SNEGSKA (reference sequence). V was shortened by 0 bases and J by 4 bases, with 14 bases between the two germline ends. This CDR3 spans 15 amino acids. The CDR3 protein is CSARDTSTIADTQYF. CDR3 sequence (DNA): TGCAGTGCTAGAGATACTAGCACGATAGCAGATACGCAGTATTTT.

This rearrangement joins TRBV12-3 or TRBV12-4 to TRBJ2-5; 11 nucleotides agree with TRBD2. J gave up 1 base and V 4 bases, and 2 bases lay outside the gene matches. CDR3 length: 15 residues. CDR3 nucleotide sequence: TGTGCCAGCAGTTACCTAGCGGGGGGCCAAGAGACCCAGTACTTC. It is translated as CASSYLAGGQETQYF.

This clonotype was counted only a few times. The chain is built from TRBV19 and TRBJ2-5; TRBD2 matches 12 bases. The J call may be faulty, since TRBJ2-1 better matches the DNA end. Germline V CDR1 and CDR2: LNHDA, SQIVND (reference sequence). The CDR3 is made up of 15 amino acids. For the CDR3, the DNA is TGTGCCAGTAAAATACTAGCGGGAGGTTCGGATGAGCAGTTCTTC. Amino acids: CASKILAGGSDEQFF.

This clonotype has ten or more counts. The rearrangement joins TRBV2 to TRBJ2-5; D remains ambiguous. V gave up 6 bases and J gave up 5 bases, with 7 bases separating them. The CDR3 is 11 amino acids. Germline V CDR1 and CDR2: SNHLY, FYNNEI. The chain's CDR3 is CASSRLETQYF. As DNA, the CDR3 is TGTGCCAGCAGCCGCCTCGAGACCCAGTACTTC.

V and J are TRBV9 and TRBJ2-2; D call uncertain. Germline V gene sequence: CDR1 SGDLS, CDR2 YYNGEE. Trimming shortened V by 1 base and J by 7 bases, and 14 bases separated the two germline ends. This CDR3 is built from 15 residues. The CDR3 bases are TGTGCCAGCAGCGTAATGGGAATTCCTGGCGGGGAGCTGTTTTTT. As protein: CASSVMGIPGGELFF.

Written as DNA, the CDR3 is TGTGCCAGCAGCTTACCCCGACGACAGGGGGAGACCCAGTACTTC. It encodes CASSLPRRQGETQYF. The V gene is TRBV7-9, the J gene TRBJ2-5, with TRBD1 matching 8 bases. The CDR3 runs to 15 residues. V trimming: 2 bases; J trimming: 5 bases; junction bases outside the gene matches: 7. The V gene's germline CDR1 is SEHNR and CDR2 FQNEAQ (reference sequence).

This clonotype was seen only once. The chain combines TRBV10-3 with TRBJ2-1; D remains ambiguous. Germline CDR1 is ENHRY and CDR2 is SYGVKD. This CDR3 is 13 amino acids long. Trimming took 2 bases from V and 4 from J, leaving 6 bases between them. DNA of the CDR3: TGTGCCATCAGTGAGGCAGTTTACAATGAGCAGTTCTTC. It is translated as CAISEAVYNEQFF.

V is TRBV5-6 and J is TRBJ2-4, with D tentatively TRBD2 (5 bases). Trimming stripped 3 bases from V and 1 base from J, with 14 bases between. The CDR3 is 16 amino acids. The germline V gene has CDR1 SGHDT and CDR2 YYEEEE. Written as DNA, the CDR3 is TGTGCCAGCAGCTGGGCCCTAGGCGGGGCCAAAAACATTCAGTACTTC. It encodes CASSWALGGAKNIQYF.

There are a few counts of this clonotype. This sequence joins TRBV5-6 and TRBJ1-4; no clear D. The CDR3 has 13 amino acids. Germline CDR1 SGHDT, CDR2 YYEEEE. V was clipped by 4 bases and J by 4 bases, with 8 bases between them. In DNA, the CDR3 is TGTGCCAGCAGCCGGTACTATAATGAAAAACTGTTTTTT. Its protein is CASSRYYNEKLFF.

The sample holds a few counts of this clonotype. The rearrangement joins TRBV7-7 to TRBJ2-1; D gene ambiguous. Trimming stripped 1 base from V and 4 bases from J, with 11 bases between. Germline loops: CDR1 SSHAT, CDR2 FNYEAQ (reference sequence). This CDR3 has 15 amino acids. DNA for the CDR3: TGTGCCAGCAGCTTAGATCTCTTTCAGTACAATGAGCAGTTCTTC. Its translation is CASSLDLFQYNEQFF.

This chain links TRBV13 with TRBJ2-3; no reliable D call. This CDR3 has 14 amino acids. Germline CDR1 and CDR2: PRHDT and FYEKMQ (reference sequence). Between the trimmed V and J ends, which lost 2 bases and 1 base, there was a span of 7 bases. In DNA, the CDR3 is TGTGCCAGCAGCTTACAGGCCCGCACAGATACGCAGTATTTT. Residues: CASSLQARTDTQYF.

The CDR3 nucleotides are TGTGCCAGCTCACCACCGGAGGGGAGGGCGGCCACAGATACGCAGTATTTT. Translated, it gives CASSPPEGRAATDTQYF. The chain uses TRBV18 and TRBJ2-3; TRBD2 matches 7 bases. Unmatched junction bases numbered 8, after V lost 0 bases and J lost 2 bases. The V gene's germline CDR1 is KGHSH and CDR2 LQKENI. The CDR3 runs to 17 residues.

This clonotype occurred many times. The J gene is TRBJ2-3, the V gene TRBV12-3 or TRBV12-4; D may be TRBD2 (5 bases). The CDR3 loop spans 13 amino acids. Trimming removed 4 bases at V and 5 bases at J, with 10 bases between. The CDR3 region has the DNA TGTGCCAGCAGTTCTCTAGCCGGAGATACGCAGTATTTT. Protein sequence: CASSSLAGDTQYF.

This clonotype came up many times. The rearrangement uses TRBV7-2 and TRBJ2-5, with a weak D call TRBD2 (5 bases). Germline V gives CDR1 SGHTA, CDR2 FQGNSA. The CDR3 extends over 11 amino acids. Trimming cost V 6 bases and J 5 bases, with 7 bases left between them. The CDR3 loop reads CASSSSETQYF. In DNA form, the CDR3 reads TGTGCCAGCAGTTCTAGCGAGACCCAGTACTTC.

This clonotype came up a few times. V and J are TRBV6-5 and TRBJ1-1, with 9 bases matching TRBD1. From germline, CDR1 is MNHEY and CDR2 SVGAGI. There are 15 residues in the CDR3. V trimming: 7 bases; J trimming: 8 bases; junction bases outside the gene matches: 14. Here the CDR3 reads CASTRTGDHPGEAFF. CDR3 in DNA: TGTGCCAGCACCCGGACAGGGGATCATCCCGGAGAAGCTTTCTTT.

The chain links TRBV6-1 to TRBJ2-7; the D is unclear. Germline assignment: CDR1 MNHNS and CDR2 SASEGT. Between the trimmed V and J ends, which lost 5 bases and 2 bases, there was a span of 16 bases. The CDR3 length is 15 residues. CDR3 in DNA: TGTGCCAGCAGTTATAGAAGGGTTTCGGCCTACGAGCAGTACTTC. Its protein is CASSYRRVSAYEQYF.

The rearrangement links TRBV5-6 to TRBJ2-3, with TRBD2 identical over 7 bases. Germline V gene lookup returns CDR1 SGHDT and CDR2 YYEEEE. CDR3 size: 15 residues. V shed 4 bases and J 0 bases; nucleotides not matched to a gene: 5. The DNA for the CDR3 is TGTGCCAGCAGCCCCGGGAGGACCAGCACAGATACGCAGTATTTT. It translates to CASSPGRTSTDTQYF.

This clonotype was observed a few times. The genes are TRBV15 and TRBJ2-3; 9 positions agree with TRBD2. Germline V CDR1 and CDR2: LNHNV, YYDKDF (reference sequence). There are 14 residues in the CDR3. With 10 bases clipped from V and 0 bases from J, the junction kept 5 bases outside the gene matches. The CDR3 DNA is TGTGCCATTCGCGGGGGGGTCAGCACAGATACGCAGTATTTT. Translation gives CAIRGGVSTDTQYF.

In this sample, this clonotype turned up a few times. The V call is TRBV3-1, the J call TRBJ2-5; D tentatively reads TRBD1 or TRBD2 (5 bases each). Trimming removed 1 base at V and 3 bases at J, with 6 bases between. The length of the CDR3 is 13 residues. Germline CDR1 LGHDT, CDR2 YNNKEL (reference sequence). CDR3 nucleotide sequence: TGTGCCAGCAGCCAAGGGGGGAAAGAGACCCAGTACTTC. Protein sequence: CASSQGGKETQYF.

There are a few counts of this clonotype. The gene calls are TRBV12-3 or TRBV12-4 and TRBJ1-2, with D maybe TRBD1 (5 bases). Trimming shortened V by 2 bases and J by 4 bases, and 14 bases separated the two germline ends. CDR3 size: 15 residues. The CDR3 sequence: CASSLSAGSGYGYTF. In DNA, the CDR3 is TGTGCCAGCAGTTTATCAGCAGGGTCGGGCTATGGCTACACCTTC.

This clonotype has ten or more counts. The CDR3 is CASSPTEEDGYTF. The CDR3 region has the DNA TGTGCCAGCAGCCCGACGGAGGAAGATGGCTACACCTTC. V gene TRBV7-9 combines with J gene TRBJ1-2; D not resolved. Trimming cost V 5 bases and J 6 bases, with 13 bases left between them. Germline V lookup: CDR1 SEHNR, CDR2 FQNEAQ (reference sequence). CDR3 length: 13 amino acids.